A selection of T cell receptor beta chains follows, all from one sample in a study of T-cell memory formation after mild COVID-19. Via MiXCR, TCRdb re-called the 5' RACE reads, giving one row per CDR3 protein. The sample lists 470,000 or so distinct CDR3 sequences, about 20% occurring once. Sequencing was carried out using PBMCs or a T cell subset sorted from them (not recorded which). All receptors derive from an adult woman who had mild COVID-19 (a few samples of this study predate the infection). Cell type and time point are not known. Each CDR3 is given with its conserved first and last residue.

J gene | V gene | CDR3 protein
TRBJ1-4 | TRBV20-1 | CSARALGIREKLFF
TRBJ2-1 | TRBV24-1 | CATSDPTSGRDNEQFF
TRBJ2-5 | TRBV25-1 | CASSEYHLAGGRETQYF
TRBJ2-3 | TRBV12-3/TRBV12-4 | CASSLGTRTEYF
TRBJ2-5 | TRBV11-3 | CASSRDNSEETQYF
TRBJ1-4 | TRBV2 | CASRAGTANEKLFF
TRBJ1-1 | TRBV5-6 | CASSLPANTEAFF
TRBJ2-3 | TRBV27 | CASSSTGTEPQDTQYF
TRBJ1-2 | TRBV7-8 | CASSQGQGTDYGYTF
TRBJ2-5 | TRBV12-3/TRBV12-4 | CASTLDPSIETQYF
TRBJ2-1 | TRBV6-5 | CASSLVGGGNEQFF
TRBJ2-7 | TRBV29-1 | CSVGDSGYEQYF
TRBJ2-7 | TRBV25-1 | CASSGSGTSIYEQYF
TRBJ2-1 | TRBV21-1 | CASSKQPCGGIQFF
TRBJ1-1 | TRBV5-1 | CASSLEGESTEAFF
TRBJ2-7 | TRBV9 | CASSVADSTYEQYF
TRBJ2-6 | TRBV5-6 | CASSLDGLTSGANVLTF
TRBJ2-5 | TRBV3-1 | CASSGRDYQYQETQYF
TRBJ2-7 | TRBV5-1 | CASSLPGSGYEQYF
TRBJ2-2 | TRBV9 | CASRQENTGELFF
TRBJ2-3 | TRBV19 | CASGRESTDTQYF
TRBJ2-5 | TRBV4-1 | CASSHGLAGRETQYF
TRBJ1-5 | TRBV5-1 | CASSYTGTNQPQHF
TRBJ2-1 | TRBV30 | CAWSVLRGLASEQFF
TRBJ2-4 | TRBV9 | CASSLGQKFLAKNIQYF
TRBJ2-1 | TRBV7-3 | CASSSPAGNNEQFF
TRBJ2-5 | TRBV7-2 | CASSLPTSGVETQYF
TRBJ2-1 | TRBV29-1 | CSVEDQRDNEQFF
TRBJ1-1 | TRBV4-1 | CASSQDWAGGTEAFF
TRBJ1-5 | TRBV4-1 | CASSQVAGGGNQPQHF
TRBJ2-2 | TRBV7-8 | CASTLGFQGNTGELFF
TRBJ2-7 | TRBV7-2 | CASSFSSWASGVGEQYF
TRBJ2-7 | TRBV7-9 | CASSHRDRGSEQYF
TRBJ2-7 | TRBV28 | CASSSANYEQYF